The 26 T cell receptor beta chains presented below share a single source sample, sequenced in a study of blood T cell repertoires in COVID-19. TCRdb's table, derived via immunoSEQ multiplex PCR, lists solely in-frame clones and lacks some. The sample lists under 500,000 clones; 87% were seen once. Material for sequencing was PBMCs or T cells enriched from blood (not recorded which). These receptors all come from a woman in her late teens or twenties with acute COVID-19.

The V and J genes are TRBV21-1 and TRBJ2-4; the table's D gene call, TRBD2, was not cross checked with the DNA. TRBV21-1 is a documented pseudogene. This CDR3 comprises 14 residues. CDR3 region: CASVTRLAKNIQYF. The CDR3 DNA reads TGTGCCAGCGTGACCCGACTAGCCAAAAACATTCAGTACTTC.

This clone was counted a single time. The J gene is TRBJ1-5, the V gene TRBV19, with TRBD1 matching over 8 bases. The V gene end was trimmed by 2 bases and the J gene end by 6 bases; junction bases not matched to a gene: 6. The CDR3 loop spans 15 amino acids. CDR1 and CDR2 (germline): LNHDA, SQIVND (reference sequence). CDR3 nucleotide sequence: TGTGCCAGTAGTATACTACAGGGGGTCCGTCAGCCCCAGCATTTT. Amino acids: CASSILQGVRQPQHF.

The CDR3 region is CASSVETGGRTEAFF. The CDR3 nucleotides are TGTGCCAGCAGCGTAGAAACAGGGGGGAGAACTGAAGCTTTCTTT. The rearrangement uses TRBV9 and TRBJ1-1; 8 positions agree with TRBD1. CDR1 and CDR2 from the germline V gene are SGDLS and YYNGEE. The CDR3 extends over 15 amino acids. The V segment lost 0 bases and the J segment 5 bases; nucleotides outside the gene matches: 6.

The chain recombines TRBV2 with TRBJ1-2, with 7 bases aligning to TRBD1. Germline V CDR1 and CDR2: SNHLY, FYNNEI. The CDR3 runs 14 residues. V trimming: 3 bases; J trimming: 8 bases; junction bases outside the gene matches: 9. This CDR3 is CASSERQGGFGYTF. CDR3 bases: TGTGCCAGCAGTGAGAGGCAGGGGGGTTTCGGCTACACCTTC.

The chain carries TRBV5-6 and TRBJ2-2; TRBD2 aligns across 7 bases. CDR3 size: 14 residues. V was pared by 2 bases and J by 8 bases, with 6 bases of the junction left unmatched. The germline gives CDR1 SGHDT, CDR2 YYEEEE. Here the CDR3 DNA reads TGTGCCAGCAGCTTAGCGGGGTCATCTGGGGAGCTGTTTTTT. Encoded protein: CASSLAGSSGELFF.

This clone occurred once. CDR3 coding DNA: TGTGCCAGCAGCTTCTCTGTTGGCGGGACGCACGACTCCTACGAGCAGTACTTC. Amino acids: CASSFSVGGTHDSYEQYF. This chain links TRBV5-5 with TRBJ2-7; D might be TRBD2 (6 bases). The germline gives CDR1 SGHKS, CDR2 YYEKEE (reference sequence). The CDR3 sequence is 18 residues long. V was pared by 2 bases and J by 0 bases, with 21 bases between.

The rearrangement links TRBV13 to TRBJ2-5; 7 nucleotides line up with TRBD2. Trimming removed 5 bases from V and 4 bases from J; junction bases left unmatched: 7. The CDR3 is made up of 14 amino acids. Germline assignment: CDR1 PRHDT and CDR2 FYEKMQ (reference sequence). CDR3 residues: CASSISSGGETQYF. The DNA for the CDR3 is TGTGCCAGCAGCATATCTAGCGGTGGAGAGACCCAGTACTTC.

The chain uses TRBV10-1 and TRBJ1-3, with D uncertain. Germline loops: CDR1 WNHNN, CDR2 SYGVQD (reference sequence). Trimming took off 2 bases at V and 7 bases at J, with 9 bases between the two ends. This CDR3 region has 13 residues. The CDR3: CASSEEGLNTIYF. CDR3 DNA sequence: TGCGCCAGCAGTGAGGAGGGTTTGAACACCATATATTTT.

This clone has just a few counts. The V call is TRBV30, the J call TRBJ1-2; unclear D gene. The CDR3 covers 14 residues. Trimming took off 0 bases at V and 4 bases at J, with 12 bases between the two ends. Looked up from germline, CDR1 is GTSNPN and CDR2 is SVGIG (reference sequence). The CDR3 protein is CAWSVQQVPYGYTF. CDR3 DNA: TGTGCCTGGAGTGTACAGCAGGTGCCCTATGGCTACACCTTC.

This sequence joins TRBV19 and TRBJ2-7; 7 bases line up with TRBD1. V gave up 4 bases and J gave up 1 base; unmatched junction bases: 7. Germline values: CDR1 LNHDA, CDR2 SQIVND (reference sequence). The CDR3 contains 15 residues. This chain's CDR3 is CASSTRPGQSYEQYF. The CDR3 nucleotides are TGTGCCAGTAGTACTCGTCCGGGACAGTCCTACGAGCAGTACTTC.

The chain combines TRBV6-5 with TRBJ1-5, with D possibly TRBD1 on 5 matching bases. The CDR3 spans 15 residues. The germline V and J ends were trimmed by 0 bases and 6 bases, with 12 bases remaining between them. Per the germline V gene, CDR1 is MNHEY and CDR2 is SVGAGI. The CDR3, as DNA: TGTGCCAGCAGTTACTCGGGGGGAGAGGGTCAGCCCCAGCATTTT. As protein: CASSYSGGEGQPQHF.

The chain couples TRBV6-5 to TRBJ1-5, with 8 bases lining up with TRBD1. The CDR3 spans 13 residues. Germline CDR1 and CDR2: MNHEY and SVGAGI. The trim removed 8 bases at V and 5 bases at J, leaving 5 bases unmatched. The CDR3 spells CASGQGTYQPQHF. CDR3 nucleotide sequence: TGTGCCAGCGGACAGGGAACTTATCAGCCCCAGCATTTT.

The CDR3: CASSSINEGPGQPQHF. The CDR3 nucleotides read TGTGCCAGCAGCTCGATTAATGAGGGTCCAGGTCAGCCCCAGCATTTT. The chain employs TRBV3-1 (or the pseudogene TRBV3-2) and TRBJ1-5, with D unclear. V gave up 5 bases and J gave up 6 bases, with 20 bases separating them. Germline V lookup: CDR1 LGHDT, CDR2 YNNKEL (reference sequence). The CDR3 totals 16 residues.

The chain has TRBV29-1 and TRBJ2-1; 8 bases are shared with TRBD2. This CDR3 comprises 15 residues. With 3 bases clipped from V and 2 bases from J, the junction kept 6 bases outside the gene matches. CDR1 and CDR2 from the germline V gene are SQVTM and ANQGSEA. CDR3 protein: CSVERAGGAYNEQFF. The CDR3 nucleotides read TGCAGCGTTGAGCGGGCGGGAGGTGCCTACAATGAGCAGTTCTTC.

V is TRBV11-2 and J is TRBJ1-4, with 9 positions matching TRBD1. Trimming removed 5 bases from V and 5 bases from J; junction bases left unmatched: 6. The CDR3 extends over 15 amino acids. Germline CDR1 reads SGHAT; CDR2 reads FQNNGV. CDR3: CASSPRGQGNEKLFF. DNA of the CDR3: TGTGCCAGCAGCCCTAGAGGACAGGGGAATGAAAAACTGTTTTTT.

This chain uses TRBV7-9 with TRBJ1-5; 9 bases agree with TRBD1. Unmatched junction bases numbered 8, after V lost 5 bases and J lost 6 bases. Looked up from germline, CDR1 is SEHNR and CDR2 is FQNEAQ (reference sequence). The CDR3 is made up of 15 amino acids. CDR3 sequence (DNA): TGTGCCAGCAGCCGTACAGGGGGCATGGGTCAGCCCCAGCATTTT. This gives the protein CASSRTGGMGQPQHF.

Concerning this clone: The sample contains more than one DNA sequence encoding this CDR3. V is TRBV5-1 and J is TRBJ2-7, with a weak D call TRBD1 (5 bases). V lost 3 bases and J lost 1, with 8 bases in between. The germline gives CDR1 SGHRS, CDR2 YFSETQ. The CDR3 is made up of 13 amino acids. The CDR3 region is CASSSTGSYEQYF. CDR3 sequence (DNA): TGCGCCAGCAGCTCTACAGGATCCTACGAGCAGTACTTC.

The CDR3 spells CASYLGGISTDTQYF. The CDR3 nucleotides read TGCGCATCGTACCTAGGGGGTATTAGCACAGATACGCAGTATTTT. V gene TRBV10-1 combines with J gene TRBJ2-3; D is possibly TRBD1 (6 bases). The CDR3 is 15 amino acids. The germline V gene encodes CDR1 WNHNN and CDR2 SYGVQD (reference sequence).

The CDR3 sequence is CASSLATVVYGYTF. The CDR3 coding sequence is TGTGCCAGCAGCTTGGCCACGGTCGTCTATGGCTACACCTTC. The chain carries TRBV5-8 and TRBJ1-2, with no clear D. Germline values: CDR1 SGHTS, CDR2 YDEGEE. Trimming pared 0 bases from V and 4 bases from J, leaving 10 bases between. There are 14 residues in the CDR3. Supplemented by reference TRBV5-8 and TRBJ1-2, the full variable domain reads EAGVTQSPTHLIKTRGQQATLRCSPISGHTSVYWYQQALGLGLQFLLWYDEGEERNRGNFPPRFSGRQFPNYSSELNVNALELEDSALYLCASSLATVVYGYTFGSGTRLTVV.

DNA for the CDR3: TGTGCCTGGAGTGTACGGGACACCGGTGGCTACACCTTC. Translated, it gives CAWSVRDTGGYTF. The rearrangement links TRBV30 to TRBJ1-2; possibly TRBD1 for D (6 bases). Deletions cut 0 bases from V and 7 bases from J, with 12 bases between. The CDR3 has 13 residues. Germline CDR1 is GTSNPN and CDR2 is SVGIG (reference sequence).

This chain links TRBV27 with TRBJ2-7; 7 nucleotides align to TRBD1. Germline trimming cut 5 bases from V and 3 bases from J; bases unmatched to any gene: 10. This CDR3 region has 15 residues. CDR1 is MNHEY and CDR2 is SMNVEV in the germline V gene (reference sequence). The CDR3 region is CASSPNPTGSYEQYF. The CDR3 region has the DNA TGTGCCAGCAGTCCGAACCCGACAGGGAGCTACGAGCAGTACTTC.

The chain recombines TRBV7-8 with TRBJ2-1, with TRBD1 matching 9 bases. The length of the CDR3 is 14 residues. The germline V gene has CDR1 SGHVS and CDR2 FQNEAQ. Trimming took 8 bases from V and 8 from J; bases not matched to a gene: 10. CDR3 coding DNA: TGTGCCAGCGGTCTCCGGGACAGGGATTATGAGCAGTTCTTC. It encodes CASGLRDRDYEQFF.

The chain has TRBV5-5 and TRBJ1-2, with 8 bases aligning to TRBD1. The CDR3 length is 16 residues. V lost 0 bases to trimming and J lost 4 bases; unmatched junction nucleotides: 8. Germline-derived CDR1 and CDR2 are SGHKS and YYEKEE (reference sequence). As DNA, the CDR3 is TGTGCCAGCAGCTTGGCCGGGGACAGGCAGATCTATGGCTACACCTTC. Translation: CASSLAGDRQIYGYTF.

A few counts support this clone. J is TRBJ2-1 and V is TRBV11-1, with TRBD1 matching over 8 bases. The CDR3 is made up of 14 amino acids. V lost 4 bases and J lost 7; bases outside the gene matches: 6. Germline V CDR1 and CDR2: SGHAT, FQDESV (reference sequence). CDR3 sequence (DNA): TGTGCCAGCAGCTCGACAGGGGAAGGAAATGAGCAGTTCTTC. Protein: CASSSTGEGNEQFF.

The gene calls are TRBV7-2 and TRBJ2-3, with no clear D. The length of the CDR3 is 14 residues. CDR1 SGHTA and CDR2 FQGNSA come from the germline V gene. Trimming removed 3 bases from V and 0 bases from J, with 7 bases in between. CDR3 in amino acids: CASSFGRSTDTQYF. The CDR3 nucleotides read TGTGCCAGCAGCTTCGGCAGGAGCACAGATACGCAGTATTTT.

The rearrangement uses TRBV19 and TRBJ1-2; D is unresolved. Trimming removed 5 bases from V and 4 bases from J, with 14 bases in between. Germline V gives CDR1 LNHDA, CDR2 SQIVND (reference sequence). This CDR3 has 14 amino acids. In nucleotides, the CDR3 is TGTGCCAGTAGTGAAGTCCACCCCGGCTATGGCTACACCTTC. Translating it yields CASSEVHPGYGYTF. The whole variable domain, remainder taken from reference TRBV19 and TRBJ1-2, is DGGITQSPKYLFRKEGQNVTLSCEQNLNHDAMYWYRQDPGQGLRLIYYSQIVNDFQKGDIAEGYSVSREKKESFPLTVTSAQKNPTAFYLCASSEVHPGYGYTFGSGTRLTVV.